This T cell receptor beta chain originates from a study of OX40 agonist ivuxolimab in advanced cancers. In the case of this clone: What it binds is unknown.

Blood got drawn at baseline, again on cycle 4 day 1, and then on cycle 7 day 1. Study-wide findings and caveats: The investigators did not determine what antigen specificity the expanded peripheral T cells had.

Using immunoSEQ multiplex PCR, the repertoire was profiled, and TCRdb retains in-frame clones only, with some absent. The sample comprises over 90,000 clones, 94% of which are singletons, and less than 0.2% rests with the top ten. V shed 0 bases and J shed 3 bases, with 13 bases lying between them. The CDR3 extends over 15 amino acids. Germline loops: CDR1 SGHNT, CDR2 YYREEE (reference sequence). This receptor was taken from an adult with an advanced solid tumor such as melanoma, head and neck, liver or kidney cancer. This specimen was CD4+ or CD8+ T cells sorted from blood, taken in a trial of the OX40 agonist ivuxolimab. The chain links TRBV5-4 to TRBJ2-7, with D possibly TRBD1 on 5 matching bases. The CDR3 DNA reads TGTGCCAGCAGCTTGGCCCCCGCAGGGTTCTACGAGCAGTACTTC. Encoded protein: CASSLAPAGFYEQYF.